One T cell receptor beta chain is described in this entry. The data were taken from a study of blood T cell repertoires in COVID-19. Study in general: COVID-19 samples from acute and convalescent phases originated in the United States, Italy and Spain. The analysed material was cDNA or gDNA that came from T cells, B-cell-depleted T cells, or PBMCs.

Per the study methods: Counts of nucleated cells, estimated from reference gene primer amplification, were obtained. TCRdb keeps only in-frame clones here, not all; method: immunoSEQ multiplex PCR. V and J calls and clone size are given by that table; D and trimming were obtained from the DNA. The sample carries 250,000 or so clones, over 70% recorded once. Germline loops: CDR1 SNHLY, CDR2 FYNNEI. The V and J ends lost 2 bases and 0 bases respectively, with 10 bases between them. CDR3 length: 15 residues. The sequence came from a woman aged 80 or over with acute or convalescent COVID-19. The chain uses TRBV2 and TRBJ1-1, with D maybe TRBD1 (6 bases). Sequencing was performed on peripheral blood. The CDR3 loop reads CASSETGQMNTEAFF. In nucleotides, the CDR3 is TGTGCCAGCAGTGAAACCGGACAGATGAACACTGAAGCTTTCTTT. Together with reference TRBV2 and TRBJ1-1, the CDR3 gives the full variable domain: EPEVTQTPSHQVTQMGQEVILRCVPISNHLYFYWYRQILGQKVEFLVSFYNNEISEKSEIFDDQFSVERPDGSNFTLKIRSTKLEDSAMYFCASSETGQMNTEAFFGQGTRLTVV.